The clone carrying this T cell receptor beta chain was observed a handful of times. This specimen comes from a study of patients and donors after allogeneic stem cell transplantation. TCRdb reprocessed the RT-PCR reads via MiXCR and lists one record per CDR3 protein. The sample holds hundreds of thousands of distinct CDR3 sequences; around 15% are singletons and the top ten take 6.5% to 7.5%. Trimming left V 7 bases short and J 0 bases short, with 7 bases between. This CDR3 contains 13 residues. In germline, CDR1 is MNHNS, CDR2 SASEGT. This TCR came from a human donor who was either an allogeneic HSCT recipient or a stem cell or donor lymphocyte infusion donor (not recorded which). It is not recorded whose cells these are; they may come from a transplant donor. The J gene is TRBJ1-5, the V gene TRBV6-1; D call uncertain. Sequenced: blood, either unsorted or a sorted T cell fraction (not recorded which). The CDR3 sequence: CASKGYSNQPQHF. DNA for the CDR3: TGTGCCAGCAAGGGCTATAGCAATCAGCCCCAGCATTTT.